One T cell receptor (beta chain) is described in this entry. The CDR3 is 17 residues long. Germline V gene lookup returns CDR1 PRHDT and CDR2 FYEKMQ (reference sequence). V was shortened by 2 bases and J by 5 bases, with 21 bases between the two germline ends. This sample is drawn from a study of OX40 agonist ivuxolimab in advanced cancers. Profiling relied on immunoSEQ multiplex PCR, and the TCRdb table lists in-frame clones only, not all of them. The sample has about 62,000 clones, approximately 81% seen once; the top ten hold over 3.5%. The J gene is TRBJ1-1, the V gene TRBV13, with a weak D call TRBD1 (6 bases). The starting material was CD4+ or CD8+ T cells sorted from blood, obtained in a trial of the OX40 agonist ivuxolimab. This sequence originates from an adult with an advanced solid tumor such as melanoma, head and neck, liver or kidney cancer. In nucleotides, the CDR3 is TGTGCCAGCAGCTTACAAGTTACGACACGAGGGACAACTGAAGCTTTCTTT. Encoded protein: CASSLQVTTRGTTEAFF.